This entry concerns a single TCR beta chain. TCRdb's copy holds only in-frame clones and misses some; the assay was immunoSEQ multiplex PCR. The sample yields approximately 2.1 million clones, over 85% seen once. These data belong to a study of shared clonotypes between healthy human individuals. Losses at the gene ends were 2 bases for V and 5 bases for J; bases not matched to a gene: 12. CDR1 and CDR2 (germline): SQVTM, ANQGSEA. The CDR3 loop spans 16 amino acids. Sequences were obtained from naive CD4+ T cells from PBMCs. Subset: CD45RA+ positively selected. The chain combines TRBV29-1 with TRBJ1-2; 9 positions agree with TRBD1. The source is a man between 18 and 29 years old in good health. Some clones in this sample may be carry-over from other donors' samples. The CDR3 spells CSVETRGQGDVYGYTF. Written as DNA, the CDR3 is TGCAGCGTTGAAACACGGGGACAGGGAGATGTTTATGGCTACACCTTC.